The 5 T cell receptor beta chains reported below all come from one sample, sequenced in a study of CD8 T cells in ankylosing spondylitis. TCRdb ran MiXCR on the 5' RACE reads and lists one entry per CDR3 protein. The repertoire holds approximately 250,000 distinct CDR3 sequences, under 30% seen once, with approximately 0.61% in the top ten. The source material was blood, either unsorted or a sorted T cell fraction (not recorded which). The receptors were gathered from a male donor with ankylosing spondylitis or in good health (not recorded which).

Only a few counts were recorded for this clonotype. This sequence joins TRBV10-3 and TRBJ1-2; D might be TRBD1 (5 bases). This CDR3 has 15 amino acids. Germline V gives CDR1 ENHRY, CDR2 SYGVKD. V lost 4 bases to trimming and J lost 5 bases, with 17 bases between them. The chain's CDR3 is CAISGVGGAQYGYTF. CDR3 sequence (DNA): TGTGCCATCAGTGGGGTCGGAGGGGCGCAATATGGCTACACCTTC.

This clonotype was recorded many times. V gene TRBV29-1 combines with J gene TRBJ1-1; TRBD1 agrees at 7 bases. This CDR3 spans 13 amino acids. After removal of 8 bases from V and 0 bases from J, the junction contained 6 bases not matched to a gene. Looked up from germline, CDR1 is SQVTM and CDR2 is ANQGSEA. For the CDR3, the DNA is TGCAGCACTAGACAGGGTCTGAACACTGAAGCTTTCTTT. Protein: CSTRQGLNTEAFF.

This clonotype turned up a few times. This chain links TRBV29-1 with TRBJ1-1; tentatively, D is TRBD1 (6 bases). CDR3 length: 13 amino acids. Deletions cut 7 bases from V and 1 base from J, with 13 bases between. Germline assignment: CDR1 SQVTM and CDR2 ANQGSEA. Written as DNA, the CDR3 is TGCAGCGCTAGGACAGACGCGAACACTGAAGCTTTCTTT. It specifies CSARTDANTEAFF.

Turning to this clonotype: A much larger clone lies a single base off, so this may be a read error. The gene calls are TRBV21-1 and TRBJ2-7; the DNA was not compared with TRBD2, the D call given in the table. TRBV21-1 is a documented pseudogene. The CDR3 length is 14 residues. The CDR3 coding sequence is TGTGCCAGCAGACTAGCGGGGGACTCCTACGAGCAGTACTTC. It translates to CASRLAGDSYEQYF.

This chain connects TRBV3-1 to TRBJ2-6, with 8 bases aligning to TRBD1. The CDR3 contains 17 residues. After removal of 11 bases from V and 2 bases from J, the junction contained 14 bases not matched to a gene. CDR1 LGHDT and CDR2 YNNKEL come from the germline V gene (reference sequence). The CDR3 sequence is CALRAPQGATGANVLTF. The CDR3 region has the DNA TGTGCCCTCAGGGCCCCGCAGGGGGCCACTGGGGCCAACGTCCTGACTTTC.